One and the same sample provided the 29 T cell receptor beta chains below, sequenced in a study of T-cell memory formation after mild COVID-19 (dated by TCRdb to the early 2020s). To prepare the library, 5' RACE was applied. Instrument used: Illumina NovaSeq 6000. The raw public data were reprocessed by TCRdb itself: fastp quality trimming at Q25, MiXCR clonotype calling, in-frame beta chains only. Rows matching on CDR3 protein sequence are summarized as one entry with the most common DNA and genes. This sample is represented by hundreds of thousands of distinct CDR3 sequences; 25% to 30% of them were singletons. The top ten clonotypes cover 13% of the sample. What was sequenced was PBMCs or a T cell subset sorted from them (not recorded which). The receptors derive from an adult woman who had mild COVID-19 (a few samples of this study predate the infection). The sample titles of this study are shuffled in the database, so cell type and time point are left out; the donor was told from shared clones.

This clonotype was picked up many times. The V call is TRBV9, the J call TRBJ2-7; D gene uncertain. The V and J ends lost 4 bases and 5 bases respectively, with 19 bases between them. Germline V gene lookup returns CDR1 SGDLS and CDR2 YYNGEE. This CDR3 spans 15 amino acids. CDR3 region: CASSRTGSLADEQYF. In nucleotides, the CDR3 is TGTGCCAGCAGCCGTACGGGCAGCTTGGCCGACGAGCAGTACTTC.

This clonotype was found a few times. V is TRBV5-1 and J is TRBJ2-5; no clear D. The CDR3 spans 15 residues. Trimming removed 0 bases at V and 0 bases at J, with 9 bases between. The V gene's germline CDR1 is SGHRS and CDR2 YFSETQ. CDR3 sequence reads: CASSLVPYHQETQYF. The CDR3 bases are TGCGCCAGCAGCTTGGTGCCCTATCACCAAGAGACCCAGTACTTC.

This clonotype has a single count. The DNA is left out, because the CDR3 cannot be placed on it with certainty; the CDR3 is given as TCRdb lists it. The chain links TRBV15 to TRBJ2-2; the tabulated D call, TRBD2, remains unverified against the DNA. The CDR3 comprises 17 residues, both ends counted. Germline V gene sequence: CDR1 LNHNV, CDR2 YYDKDF (reference sequence). CDR3 sequence: CATSSGGLDATGELFFF.

The table lists this clonotype with many counts. The chain employs TRBV5-5 and TRBJ1-4; possible D gene TRBD1, 6 bases. The length of the CDR3 is 16 residues. Trimming pared 4 bases from V and 5 bases from J, leaving 18 bases between. The germline gives CDR1 SGHKS, CDR2 YYEKEE (reference sequence). The CDR3 DNA reads as TGTGCCAGCAGCCGGCAATACACAGGGTCCAATGAAAAACTGTTTTTT. Its protein is CASSRQYTGSNEKLFF.

The rearrangement joins TRBV2 to TRBJ2-7; 10 bases align to TRBD1. The V gene end was trimmed by 4 bases and the J gene end by 3 bases; junction bases not matched to a gene: 3. The germline V gene encodes CDR1 SNHLY and CDR2 FYNNEI. This CDR3 spans 14 amino acids. The CDR3 is CASSGWDRGYEQYF. The CDR3, as DNA: TGTGCCAGCAGTGGTTGGGACAGGGGCTACGAGCAGTACTTC.

This clonotype turned up a few times. The chain links TRBV29-1 to TRBJ2-3; 7 bases are shared with TRBD1. The germline V gene encodes CDR1 SQVTM and CDR2 ANQGSEA. CDR3 size: 14 residues. With 6 bases clipped from V and 1 base from J, the junction kept 7 bases outside the gene matches. CDR3 bases: TGCAGCGTGGACAGGCCACAGGGCACAGATACGCAGTATTTT. Its translation is CSVDRPQGTDTQYF.

The chain carries TRBV14 and TRBJ2-7, with 11 nucleotides matching TRBD2. Germline V gene data show CDR1 as SGHDN and CDR2 as FVKESK. With V trimmed by 1 base and J by 2 bases, 1 base remained unmatched. The CDR3 consists of 15 residues. The CDR3 loop reads CASSQGLAGTYEQYF. In DNA, the CDR3 is TGTGCCAGCAGCCAAGGACTAGCGGGGACCTACGAGCAGTACTTC.

The V call is TRBV5-1, the J call TRBJ2-1; no reliable D call. This CDR3 has 14 residues. Germline CDR1 and CDR2: SGHRS and YFSETQ. The V end was cut by 1 base, the J end by 4 bases, with 9 bases between. CDR3 protein: CASSLPAQYNEQFF. CDR3 nucleotide sequence: TGCGCCAGCAGCTTGCCGGCCCAGTACAATGAGCAGTTCTTC.

This clonotype was seen a handful of times. The chain has TRBV28 and TRBJ2-2; no definite D call. The CDR3 runs 15 residues. Germline CDR1 is MDHEN and CDR2 is SYDVKM. V shed 4 bases and J shed 8 bases, with 17 bases lying between them. The CDR3: CASSSDGLLTGELFF. The CDR3, as DNA: TGTGCCAGCAGTTCAGACGGCCTTCTGACTGGGGAGCTGTTTTTT.

In its sample, this clonotype was seen a few times. The genes are TRBV7-9 and TRBJ2-3; weak D call: TRBD2 (6 bases). The V gene's germline CDR1 is SEHNR and CDR2 FQNEAQ (reference sequence). The CDR3 covers 18 residues. Trimming shortened V by 2 bases and J by 2 bases, and 20 bases separated the two germline ends. The DNA of the CDR3 is TGTGCCAGCAGCTTATTGCGGGAAGAATTTTTTTACACAGATACGCAGTATTTT. Translated: CASSLLREEFFYTDTQYF.

This clonotype has just one count. J is TRBJ2-1 and V is TRBV15; 8 bases align to TRBD2. The ends lost 5 bases at V and 7 bases at J; junction bases unmatched: 25. The germline V gene has CDR1 LNHNV and CDR2 YYDKDF (reference sequence). The CDR3 runs 20 residues. The CDR3 DNA sequence: TGTGCCACCAGCGTTCCTCTGGGCGGGTCTACCTCCGTAGCGGGGAATGAGCAGTTCTTC. This sequence encodes CATSVPLGGSTSVAGNEQFF.

A few counts support this clonotype. The J gene is TRBJ1-1, the V gene TRBV5-4; D remains ambiguous. The V and J ends lost 5 bases and 0 bases respectively, with 8 bases between them. The CDR3 is made up of 13 amino acids. CDR1 is SGHNT and CDR2 is YYREEE in the germline V gene (reference sequence). The DNA for the CDR3 is TGTGCCAGCAGGGTGCGGGTGAACACTGAAGCTTTCTTT. This sequence encodes CASRVRVNTEAFF.

The chain links TRBV5-1 to TRBJ2-1; a weak D match, TRBD2 (5 bases). Germline V gene sequence: CDR1 SGHRS, CDR2 YFSETQ. V lost 2 bases and J 3 bases, leaving 18 bases between the germline ends. The CDR3 length is 17 residues. CDR3 loop: CASSFDEARGNYNEQFF. The CDR3 nucleotides are TGCGCCAGCAGCTTTGATGAGGCTCGGGGTAACTACAATGAGCAGTTCTTC.

The chain links TRBV5-6 to TRBJ2-2; D remains ambiguous. Between the trimmed V and J ends, which lost 1 base and 6 bases, there was a span of 7 bases. This CDR3 contains 13 residues. Germline V lookup: CDR1 SGHDT, CDR2 YYEEEE. The CDR3 loop is CASSLMGSGELFF. The CDR3 DNA follows: TGTGCCAGCAGCTTGATGGGGTCCGGGGAGCTGTTTTTT.

This clonotype was seen once. V is TRBV18 and J is TRBJ2-1; the match to TRBD2 covers 8 bases. The CDR3 has 15 residues. The germline gives CDR1 KGHSH, CDR2 LQKENI. J was trimmed by 7 bases and V by 0 bases; bases with no gene match: 5. CDR3: CASSPPAGGLNEQFF. The CDR3 DNA sequence: TGTGCCAGCTCACCACCGGCGGGAGGCTTGAATGAGCAGTTCTTC.

This clonotype came up many times. The V and J genes are TRBV27 and TRBJ2-1; D gene ambiguous. The CDR3 is 12 amino acids. Germline V gene data show CDR1 as MNHEY and CDR2 as SMNVEV (reference sequence). Between the trimmed V and J ends, which lost 3 bases and 9 bases, there was a span of 9 bases. This CDR3 is CASSFIYGEQFF. The DNA of the CDR3 is TGTGCCAGCAGTTTTATTTACGGTGAGCAGTTCTTC.

The chain carries TRBV4-3 and TRBJ2-3, with D perhaps being TRBD1 or TRBD2 (6 bases each). V was clipped by 3 bases and J by 2 bases, with 15 bases between them. Germline V gene sequence: CDR1 LGHNA, CDR2 YSLEER. This CDR3 region has 16 residues. The CDR3 coding sequence is TGCGCCAGCAGCCAGGAGATAGGGGGGAACACAGATACGCAGTATTTT. This translates into CASSQEIGGNTDTQYF.

J is TRBJ2-4 and V is TRBV18; the D gene is possibly TRBD1 (5 bases). Germline CDR1 KGHSH, CDR2 LQKENI. The V end lost 0 bases, the J end lost 0 bases, and 9 bases lay between the germline ends. The CDR3 covers 16 residues. The CDR3 region is CASSPPTALAKNIQYF. DNA of the CDR3: TGTGCCAGCTCACCACCGACAGCTTTAGCCAAAAACATTCAGTACTTC.

V gene TRBV4-1 combines with J gene TRBJ2-2; possible D gene TRBD2, 6 bases. V was cut by 4 bases and J by 1 base, with 10 bases left in between. CDR1 is MGHRA and CDR2 is YSYEKL in the germline V gene. There are 15 residues in the CDR3. Here the CDR3 DNA reads TGCGCCAGCAGCCCACTCGGGGGGAACACCGGGGAGCTGTTTTTT. Translating it yields CASSPLGGNTGELFF.

Many counts were recorded for this clonotype. The gene calls are TRBV4-1 and TRBJ2-3, with a tentative D call TRBD2 (6 bases). V lost 7 bases to trimming and J lost 4 bases, with 24 bases between them. CDR3 size: 17 residues. The germline V gene has CDR1 MGHRA and CDR2 YSYEKL. CDR3 nucleotide sequence: TGCGCCAGCACCACCCTCGGGGGACCCCGGGGATCAGATACGCAGTATTTT. Translating it yields CASTTLGGPRGSDTQYF.

This clonotype turned up a few times. The rearrangement links TRBV7-9 to TRBJ1-3, with no clear D. The CDR3 has 15 residues. V was pared by 5 bases and J by 2 bases, with 13 bases between. CDR1 is SEHNR, CDR2 FQNEAQ, per germline (reference sequence). CDR3 sequence: CASSHNRFPGNTIYF. The CDR3 DNA is TGTGCCAGCAGCCATAACAGATTCCCTGGAAACACCATATATTTT. Using reference TRBV7-9 and TRBJ1-3 for the parts outside the CDR3, the full variable domain is DTGVSQNPRHKITKRGQNVTFRCDPISEHNRLYWYRQTLGQGPEFLTYFQNEAQLEKSRLLSDRFSAERPKGSFSTLEIQRTEQGDSAMYLCASSHNRFPGNTIYFGEGSWLTVV.

This clonotype was seen a handful of times. V gene TRBV15 combines with J gene TRBJ2-2, with TRBD1 identical over 10 bases. Trimming took 10 bases from V and 5 from J; bases not matched to a gene: 16. CDR3 length: 17 amino acids. Germline CDR1 LNHNV, CDR2 YYDKDF (reference sequence). The CDR3 spells CAIPRGDRGQVTGELFF. The CDR3 bases are TGTGCCATCCCGAGGGGAGACAGGGGGCAGGTGACCGGGGAGCTGTTTTTT.

This chain connects TRBV27 to TRBJ2-1; weak D call: TRBD1 (5 bases). CDR3 length: 13 amino acids. Germline V gene data show CDR1 as MNHEY and CDR2 as SMNVEV (reference sequence). The V and J ends lost 3 bases and 4 bases respectively, with 7 bases between them. The DNA for the CDR3 is TGTGCCAGCAGTTTCAGGGCTTACAATGAGCAGTTCTTC. Its translation is CASSFRAYNEQFF.

The genes are TRBV10-3 and TRBJ1-5; 9 bases fit TRBD1. V was pared by 4 bases and J by 5 bases, with 0 bases of the junction left unmatched. This CDR3 contains 13 residues. Germline V gives CDR1 ENHRY, CDR2 SYGVKD. Here the CDR3 reads CAISGTGDQPQHF. In DNA, the CDR3 is TGTGCCATCAGTGGGACAGGGGATCAGCCCCAGCATTTT.

The V gene is TRBV12-3 or TRBV12-4, the J gene TRBJ2-5; D remains unclear. CDR3 length: 11 amino acids. Between the trimmed V and J ends, which lost 3 bases and 10 bases, there was a span of 9 bases. The CDR3 region has the DNA TGTGCCAGCAGTTTTGCAAGGGACCAGTACTTC. The encoded protein is CASSFARDQYF.

The V call is TRBV7-2, the J call TRBJ2-7, with TRBD2 matching 9 bases. Per the germline V gene, CDR1 is SGHTA and CDR2 is FQGNSA. The CDR3 is 14 amino acids. J lost 7 bases, V lost 4 bases, and 8 bases had no gene match. The chain's CDR3 is CASSSSLAGIEQYF. In DNA form, the CDR3 reads TGTGCCAGCAGCTCATCGCTAGCGGGAATAGAGCAGTACTTC.

The chain recombines TRBV3-1 with TRBJ2-7; a possible D gene is TRBD1 (5 bases). Per germline, CDR1 LGHDT and CDR2 YNNKEL (reference sequence). This CDR3 has 16 amino acids. The germline V and J ends were trimmed by 0 bases and 3 bases, with 15 bases remaining between them. CDR3 DNA sequence: TGTGCCAGCAGCCAAGAGACCAGGGTGAGTAACTACGAGCAGTACTTC. Its translation: CASSQETRVSNYEQYF.

The rearrangement uses TRBV6-2 or TRBV6-3 and TRBJ2-3, with TRBD2 matching 10 bases. The J segment lost 2 bases and the V segment lost 5 bases, leaving 4 bases of the junction unmatched. CDR1 and CDR2 from the germline V gene are MNHEY and SVGEGT. This CDR3 region has 15 residues. DNA for the CDR3: TGTGCCAGCAGTGGAGGGACTAGCGACACAGATACGCAGTATTTT. Encoded protein: CASSGGTSDTDTQYF.

The chain uses TRBV6-6 and TRBJ1-3; a possible D gene is TRBD1 (5 bases). Germline V gene lookup returns CDR1 MNHNY and CDR2 SVGAGI (reference sequence). V lost 5 bases to trimming and J lost 4 bases, with 21 bases between them. The CDR3 runs 17 residues. The CDR3 region has the DNA TGTGCCAGCAGTGACCGGGACCCATTAGGCTCAGGAAACACCATATATTTT. It encodes CASSDRDPLGSGNTIYF.